These 32 T cell receptor beta chains share one sample of origin, sequenced in a study of T cell responses to AZD1222 COVID-19 vaccine. Data came from immunoSEQ multiplex PCR; TCRdb stores just in-frame clones and leaves some out. The sample lists 95,000 to 100,000 clones; around 84% were seen once. Sequenced material: peripheral blood, taken on day 0 of AZD1222 vaccination. These receptors all stem from an adult in good health.

Here the CDR3 reads CASSYIPESVRYEQYF. In DNA, the CDR3 is TGTGCCAGCAGTTACATCCCAGAATCCGTGAGGTACGAGCAGTACTTC. The J gene is TRBJ2-7, the V gene TRBV6-2 or TRBV6-3; D ambiguous. The V end lost 2 bases, the J end lost 4 bases, and 18 bases lay between the germline ends. This CDR3 comprises 16 residues. The germline gives CDR1 MNHEY, CDR2 SVGEGT.

This chain links TRBV11-3 with TRBJ1-3, with no clear D. Per the germline V gene, CDR1 is SGHNT and CDR2 is YENEEA. Between the trimmed V and J ends, which lost 0 bases and 10 bases, there was a span of 7 bases. This CDR3 is 12 amino acids long. The CDR3 coding sequence is TGTGCCAGCAGCTTAGAAGATGGGACCATATATTTT. This translates into CASSLEDGTIYF.

V usage is TRBV9 and J usage is TRBJ1-1; 8 bases are a match to TRBD1. The junction had 6 bases not matched to a gene; V was cut back by 4 bases and J by 4 bases. CDR3 length equals 14 residues. CDR1 and CDR2 (germline): SGDLS, YYNGEE. The CDR3 protein is CASSTRGQGTEAFF. CDR3 DNA sequence: TGTGCCAGCAGCACCAGGGGGCAGGGCACTGAAGCTTTCTTT. The full variable domain, with the rest looked up from reference TRBV9 and TRBJ1-1, is DSGVTQTPKHLITATGQRVTLRCSPRSGDLSVYWYQQSLDQGLQFLIQYYNGEERAKGNILERFSAQQFPDLHSELNLSSLELGDSALYFCASSTRGQGTEAFFGQGTRLTVV.

This chain uses TRBV19 with TRBJ2-3; TRBD2 matches 11 bases. The germline V gene has CDR1 LNHDA and CDR2 SQIVND (reference sequence). This CDR3 spans 16 amino acids. Trimming cost V 5 bases and J 2 bases; bases outside gene matches: 6. The CDR3 spells CASSYLAGGDTDTQYF. The CDR3 DNA is TGTGCCAGTAGTTATCTAGCGGGAGGCGACACAGATACGCAGTATTTT.

The V and J genes are TRBV5-4 and TRBJ1-3; 8 bases fit TRBD1. Germline-derived CDR1 and CDR2 are SGHNT and YYREEE (reference sequence). CDR3 length equals 17 residues. V lost 1 base, J lost 4 bases, and 10 bases stayed unmatched. CDR3 DNA: TGTGCCAGCAGCTTGCGACCTTGGACAGGGATAGGAAACACCATATATTTT. Encoded protein: CASSLRPWTGIGNTIYF. Looking up the rest from reference TRBV5-4 and TRBJ1-3 gives the full variable domain: ETGVTQSPTHLIKTRGQQVTLRCSSQSGHNTVSWYQQALGQGPQFIFQYYREEENGRGNFPPRFSGLQFPNYSSELNVNALELDDSALYLCASSLRPWTGIGNTIYFGEGSWLTVV.

This rearrangement joins TRBV6-5 to TRBJ2-2, with D perhaps TRBD1 (6 bases). CDR3 length: 14 amino acids. Germline lookup yields CDR1 MNHEY and CDR2 SVGAGI. The V end was cut by 5 bases, the J end by 1 base, with 8 bases between. The DNA of the CDR3 is TGTGCCAGCAGTCGGACAGAGAACACCGGGGAGCTGTTTTTT. Amino acid sequence: CASSRTENTGELFF.

This clone has more than one count but fewer than ten. The DNA of the CDR3 is TGTGCCAGCAGTTTATTGCCCCAAACCTACGAGCAGTACTTC. It yields the protein CASSLLPQTYEQYF. V usage is TRBV28 and J usage is TRBJ2-7; D unresolved. The germline CDR1 and CDR2 sequences are MDHEN and SYDVKM. Trimming stripped 1 base from V and 2 bases from J, with 9 bases between. This CDR3 is 14 amino acids long.

This clone was found many times. The chain combines TRBV6-5 with TRBJ2-7; D possibly uses TRBD1 or TRBD2 (6 bases each). Per germline, CDR1 MNHEY and CDR2 SVGAGI. The CDR3 sequence is 15 residues long. V gave up 8 bases and J gave up 0 bases, with 17 bases separating them. CDR3 in DNA: TGTGCCAGCGGGAGAGGGGGGTTTAGCTCCTACGAGCAGTACTTC. This translates into CASGRGGFSSYEQYF.

The V and J genes are TRBV9 and TRBJ1-1, with 10 bases fitting TRBD1. There are 15 residues in the CDR3. Germline trimming cut 5 bases from V and 6 bases from J; bases unmatched to any gene: 10. Germline V gene sequence: CDR1 SGDLS, CDR2 YYNGEE. The CDR3 DNA reads as TGTGCCAGCAGTCCCCGGACAGGGGGTTTCGCTGAAGCTTTCTTT. Protein: CASSPRTGGFAEAFF.

This clone has just one count. The chain recombines TRBV5-1 with TRBJ2-3, with 11 bases aligning to TRBD2. The CDR3 contains 15 residues. Losses at the gene ends were 4 bases for V and 3 bases for J; bases not matched to a gene: 4. The germline V gene encodes CDR1 SGHRS and CDR2 YFSETQ. The CDR3 nucleotides read TGCGCCAGCAGCCTGATAGCGGGAGGGACAGATACGCAGTATTTT. Translated, it gives CASSLIAGGTDTQYF.

This chain links TRBV29-1 with TRBJ1-2; 8 nucleotides match TRBD1. The CDR3 has 13 residues. Germline CDR1 reads SQVTM; CDR2 reads ANQGSEA. With V trimmed by 0 bases and J by 8 bases, 5 bases remained unmatched. Written as DNA, the CDR3 is TGCAGCGTTGAAGATCCAGGGGGCGAGGGCTACACCTTC. Protein: CSVEDPGGEGYTF.

The J gene is TRBJ1-4, the V gene TRBV3-1 (or the pseudogene TRBV3-2), with TRBD1 as a possible D gene (5 bases). This CDR3 has 12 residues. Germline CDR1 is LGHDT and CDR2 is YNNKEL (reference sequence). Trimming cost V 4 bases and J 13 bases, with 13 bases left between them. The CDR3 DNA follows: TGTGCCAGCAGCCCCCCAGGGTACGGACTGTTTTTT. This encodes CASSPPGYGLFF.

The chain has TRBV9 and TRBJ2-3; the D gene is possibly TRBD2 (5 bases). Germline V lookup: CDR1 SGDLS, CDR2 YYNGEE. Between the trimmed V and J ends, which lost 0 bases and 2 bases, there was a span of 10 bases. This CDR3 region has 15 residues. The DNA for the CDR3 is TGTGCCAGCAGCGTAGTCAGCGGATACACAGATACGCAGTATTTT. It yields the protein CASSVVSGYTDTQYF.

This CDR3 is CASSSSLQGASNYGYTF. DNA for the CDR3: TGTGCCAGCAGCTCGAGCCTACAGGGGGCTAGTAACTATGGCTACACCTTC. J is TRBJ1-2 and V is TRBV5-4; TRBD1 matches 9 bases. The ends lost 3 bases at V and 1 base at J; junction bases unmatched: 10. This CDR3 contains 17 residues. Germline V gene lookup returns CDR1 SGHNT and CDR2 YYREEE (reference sequence).

V gene TRBV6-6 combines with J gene TRBJ1-2; tentative D call: TRBD1 (6 bases). The CDR3 has 14 residues. The V gene lost 5 bases and the J gene lost 8 bases, with 18 bases spanning the gap. Germline CDR1 reads MNHNY; CDR2 reads SVGAGI (reference sequence). The CDR3 here is CASSPRGGAGGYTF. As DNA, the CDR3 is TGTGCCAGCAGTCCCCGCGGGGGGGCGGGGGGCTACACCTTC.

Only a few counts were recorded for this clone. The rearrangement uses TRBV5-1 and TRBJ2-3, with 14 bases matching TRBD2. The ends lost 4 bases at V and 6 bases at J; junction bases unmatched: 7. The CDR3 spans 16 residues. Germline CDR1 and CDR2: SGHRS and YFSETQ. CDR3 amino acids: CASSVTSGRGGDTQYF. CDR3 coding DNA: TGCGCCAGCAGCGTGACTAGCGGGAGGGGAGGGGATACGCAGTATTTT.

J is TRBJ2-3 and V is TRBV4-3; 10 nucleotides line up with TRBD2. V lost 0 bases and J lost 8; bases outside the gene matches: 8. Germline CDR1 is LGHNA and CDR2 is YSLEER. The CDR3 extends over 16 amino acids. CDR3 sequence reads: CASSQESGRAPVTQYF. The CDR3 region has the DNA TGCGCCAGCAGCCAAGAAAGCGGGAGGGCCCCAGTTACGCAGTATTTT.

The chain combines TRBV20-1 with TRBJ2-5; D is ambiguous. The CDR3 loop spans 11 amino acids. V was pared by 5 bases and J by 4 bases, with 8 bases between. Germline V CDR1 and CDR2: DFQATT, SNEGSKA (reference sequence). This CDR3 reads CSADLGETQYF. The CDR3 DNA reads as TGCAGTGCTGACTTGGGAGAGACCCAGTACTTC.

The chain is built from TRBV19 and TRBJ2-3; D gene unclear. Germline values: CDR1 LNHDA, CDR2 SQIVND (reference sequence). V was pared by 7 bases and J by 0 bases, with 14 bases between. The CDR3 extends over 15 amino acids. The CDR3 loop is CASIDRSTSTDTQYF. As DNA, the CDR3 is TGTGCCAGTATCGATAGATCAACTAGCACAGATACGCAGTATTTT. Full variable domain (outside the CDR3, taken from reference TRBV19 and TRBJ2-3): DGGITQSPKYLFRKEGQNVTLSCEQNLNHDAMYWYRQDPGQGLRLIYYSQIVNDFQKGDIAEGYSVSREKKESFPLTVTSAQKNPTAFYLCASIDRSTSTDTQYFGPGTRLTVL.

The chain combines TRBV30 with TRBJ2-3, with TRBD2 matching over 14 bases. This CDR3 contains 15 residues. Germline V gene data show CDR1 as GTSNPN and CDR2 as SVGIG (reference sequence). The V and J ends lost 8 bases and 7 bases, in that order; junction bases with no gene match: 11. The CDR3 protein is CAGDPGLAGGHTQYF. The CDR3 DNA is TGTGCCGGTGACCCCGGACTAGCGGGAGGCCATACGCAGTATTTT.

The chain employs TRBV27 and TRBJ1-2; the D gene is possibly TRBD1 (6 bases). This CDR3 has 13 residues. V lost 6 bases and J lost 11, with 19 bases in between. CDR1 is MNHEY and CDR2 is SMNVEV in the germline V gene (reference sequence). DNA of the CDR3: TGTGCCAGCAGCCCATCCCAGGGGTCCAGGTACACCTTC. Translation gives CASSPSQGSRYTF.

The V call is TRBV27, the J call TRBJ1-1; D gene ambiguous. Germline CDR1 reads MNHEY; CDR2 reads SMNVEV (reference sequence). The V and J ends lost 4 bases and 1 base respectively, with 7 bases between them. The CDR3 has 13 residues. The chain's CDR3 is CASSSTPNTEAFF. CDR3 sequence (DNA): TGTGCCAGCAGTTCGACACCGAACACTGAAGCTTTCTTT.

This chain connects TRBV19 to TRBJ2-7, with D perhaps matching TRBD1 (6 bases). V lost 5 bases and J 2 bases, leaving 13 bases between the germline ends. This CDR3 contains 14 residues. Germline values: CDR1 LNHDA, CDR2 SQIVND (reference sequence). CDR3 sequence reads: CASSSQGSTYEQYF. CDR3 sequence (DNA): TGTGCCAGTAGTTCCCAGGGGAGTACCTACGAGCAGTACTTC. The complete variable domain, with remaining parts taken from reference TRBV19 and TRBJ2-7, reads DGGITQSPKYLFRKEGQNVTLSCEQNLNHDAMYWYRQDPGQGLRLIYYSQIVNDFQKGDIAEGYSVSREKKESFPLTVTSAQKNPTAFYLCASSSQGSTYEQYFGPGTRLTVT.

V is TRBV24-1 and J is TRBJ2-1, with D unresolved. This CDR3 has 15 amino acids. CDR1 and CDR2 from the germline V gene are KGHDR and SFDVKD. V was shortened by 0 bases and J by 8 bases, with 13 bases between the two germline ends. CDR3 nucleotide sequence: TGTGCCACCAGTGATTTGGCTATGCGAAGCGATGAGCAGTTCTTC. Its translation is CATSDLAMRSDEQFF.

This chain joins TRBV12-3 or TRBV12-4 and TRBJ1-4, with D perhaps TRBD1 (6 bases). Trimming removed 3 bases at V and 6 bases at J, with 8 bases between. This CDR3 is built from 13 residues. The CDR3 region has the DNA TGTGCCAGCAGTTTTTCAGGGGATGAAAAACTGTTTTTT. Amino acids: CASSFSGDEKLFF.

This clone was seen just once. CDR3 region: CASSPLAGGPGEQFF. CDR3 bases: TGTGCCAGCAGCCCGCTAGCGGGAGGGCCGGGTGAGCAGTTCTTC. The gene calls are TRBV9 and TRBJ2-1; 12 bases agree with TRBD2. V lost 4 bases, J lost 9 bases, and 8 bases stayed unmatched. Looked up from germline, CDR1 is SGDLS and CDR2 is YYNGEE. The CDR3 totals 15 residues.

This clone was detected only once. This chain links TRBV4-3 with TRBJ2-1, with 8 bases identical to TRBD2. The CDR3 loop spans 17 amino acids. Per the germline V gene, CDR1 is LGHNA and CDR2 is YSLEER. The J segment lost 6 bases and the V segment lost 0 bases, leaving 10 bases of the junction unmatched. CDR3 sequence reads: CASSQDPAGLGINEQFF. DNA for the CDR3: TGCGCCAGCAGCCAAGACCCAGCGGGACTAGGCATCAATGAGCAGTTCTTC.

The CDR3 is CASSFGVAADTQYF. CDR3 sequence (DNA): TGCGCCAGCAGCTTCGGGGTAGCTGCAGATACGCAGTATTTT. This chain uses TRBV5-1 with TRBJ2-3, with D possibly matching TRBD2 (5 bases). The CDR3 has 14 amino acids. Germline CDR1 reads SGHRS; CDR2 reads YFSETQ. Trimming removed 2 bases at V and 4 bases at J, with 11 bases between.

This chain connects TRBV29-1 to TRBJ2-5; the match to TRBD2 covers 8 bases. With 7 bases clipped from V and 1 base from J, the junction kept 5 bases outside the gene matches. CDR3 size: 13 residues. The germline V gene has CDR1 SQVTM and CDR2 ANQGSEA. Here the CDR3 DNA reads TGCAGCGGGGCGGCGGGGGGCCAAGAGACCCAGTACTTC. Amino acid sequence: CSGAAGGQETQYF.

This clone showed up just once. The chain couples TRBV11-2 to TRBJ2-7; TRBD1 agrees at 7 bases. CDR3 size: 14 residues. V was clipped by 3 bases and J by 1 base; unmatched bases: 3. From germline, CDR1 is SGHAT and CDR2 FQNNGV. CDR3 nucleotides: TGTGCCAGCAGCTTCCAGACAGGGTCCTACGAGCAGTACTTC. Protein product: CASSFQTGSYEQYF.

As DNA, the CDR3 is TGTGCCACCAGCACTAGCGGGACTGGCGAGCAGTACTTC. It encodes CATSTSGTGEQYF. This sequence joins TRBV15 and TRBJ2-7; 9 nucleotides agree with TRBD2. With 4 bases clipped from V and 6 bases from J, the junction kept 4 bases outside the gene matches. The CDR3 totals 13 residues. Germline CDR1 and CDR2: LNHNV and YYDKDF (reference sequence).

The chain joins TRBV19 to TRBJ1-2; possibly TRBD1 for D (6 bases). The CDR3 is 13 residues long. V lost 6 bases, J lost 1 base, and 9 bases lay in between. Germline lookup yields CDR1 LNHDA and CDR2 SQIVND (reference sequence). The CDR3 coding sequence is TGTGCCAGTAGCCCGGACAGTAACTATGGCTACACCTTC. It is translated as CASSPDSNYGYTF.